This T cell receptor (beta chain) was identified during a study of cytomegalovirus exposure and HLA in healthy donors. Overall study context: In a later analysis, it was reported that the 110 or so validation repertoires had been produced on the same platform as the roughly 700 repertoires belonging to the first cohort.

Concerning this clone itself: Its antigen is as yet unknown.

Separation from the approximately 670-subject first cohort characterized the roughly 120-subject validation cohort, to which the donors belonged. Assay: immunoSEQ multiplex PCR; the TCRdb copy retains only in-frame clones and omits some. The sample yields over 200,000 clones, about 90% seen once. Study conclusions and caveats: Accounts indicate the classifier identified cytomegalovirus status with strong specificity and sensitivity. The tendency of first-cohort TCR clusters to co-occur in the roughly 110 validation repertoires was identified by a subsequent analysis.

Trimming removed 0 bases at V and 2 bases at J, with 10 bases between. Germline CDR1 reads SGHRS; CDR2 reads YFSETQ. This CDR3 has 15 residues. This TCR came from a woman aged 18-29 years in good health and CMV-seronegative. Material for sequencing was PBMCs. This chain links TRBV5-1 with TRBJ2-3; possible D gene TRBD2, 5 bases. The DNA for the CDR3 is TGCGCCAGCAGCTTGGTGGGTAGCGACACAGATACGCAGTATTTT. Translation: CASSLVGSDTDTQYF.